This is a list of T cell receptor beta chains from one sample in a study of cytomegalovirus exposure and HLA in healthy donors. Some clones are missing from TCRdb's copy, which holds only in-frame ones; the method was immunoSEQ multiplex PCR. The repertoire holds 100,000 to 150,000 clones, with more than 70% as singletons. Sequenced input: PBMCs. The receptor set was obtained from a man aged 25-45 years in good health and CMV-seronegative. CDR3s include the opening cysteine and the closing phenylalanine or tryptophan. D genes are given only for firm matches. Part of the rows lack a size; the others show once, few, many or a class for expanded clones.

TRBJ1-2 | NA | TRBV7-9 | TRBD1 | CASSLTGDYGYTF | TGTGCCAGCAGCTTAACAGGGGACTATGGCTACACCTTC
TRBJ1-1 | NA | TRBV2 | NA | CASSEVLGNTEAFF | TGTGCCAGCAGTGAAGTTCTAGGAAACACTGAAGCTTTCTTT
TRBJ1-5 | NA | TRBV28 | NA | CASTTGRGQPQHF | TGTGCCAGTACTACAGGGAGGGGACAGCCCCAGCATTTT
TRBJ1-1 | NA | TRBV19 | NA | CASSMQTGLAFF | TGTGCCAGTAGTATGCAGACAGGATTAGCTTTCTTT
TRBJ2-5 | NA | TRBV5-4 | TRBD1 | CASSSTGEQETQYF | TGTGCCAGCAGCTCGACAGGGGAACAAGAGACCCAGTACTTC
TRBJ1-3 | NA | TRBV5-1 | NA | CASSLEFGGSGNTIYF | TGCGCCAGCAGCTTGGAATTCGGGGGGTCTGGAAACACCATATATTTT
TRBJ2-1 | few | TRBV5-1 | TRBD2 | CASSFLAGGVDEQFF | TGCGCCAGCAGCTTTCTAGCGGGGGGGGTCGATGAGCAGTTCTTC
TRBJ2-1 | few | TRBV18 | NA | CASLLRPVMSSYNEQFF | TGTGCCAGCTTACTACGTCCGGTGATGAGCTCCTACAATGAGCAGTTCTTC
TRBJ1-4 | NA | TRBV28 | TRBD1 | CATTTGATNEKLFF | TGTGCCACAACCACAGGGGCAACTAATGAAAAACTGTTTTTT
TRBJ2-3 | few | TRBV7-2 | NA | CASSPRGDRTDTQYF | TGTGCCAGCAGCCCCAGGGGTGATCGGACAGATACGCAGTATTTT
TRBJ2-2 | NA | TRBV5-4 | NA | CASSFRGGRTGELFF | TGTGCCAGCAGCTTCAGGGGTGGTCGGACCGGGGAGCTGTTTTTT
TRBJ2-3 | NA | TRBV13 | TRBD1 | CASGRQGADTQYF | TGTGCCAGCGGTAGACAGGGGGCAGATACGCAGTATTTT
TRBJ2-5 | few | TRBV5-1 | TRBD2 | CASQLGTSGEGETQYF | TGCGCCAGCCAGCTAGGGACTAGCGGGGAAGGAGAGACCCAGTACTTC
TRBJ2-5 | NA | TRBV7-9 | TRBD2 | CASSQEGLAGLRGTQYF | TGTGCCAGCAGCCAGGAGGGACTAGCGGGCCTCCGGGGGACCCAGTACTTC
TRBJ1-1 | NA | TRBV25-1 | NA | CASSESGVNTEAFF | TGTGCCAGCAGTGAATCAGGGGTAAACACTGAAGCTTTCTTT
TRBJ2-7 | once | TRBV6-6 | NA | CASSLGAGYEQYF | TGTGCCAGCAGTTTGGGCGCGGGCTACGAGCAGTACTTC
TRBJ2-1 | NA | TRBV9 | NA | CASSVVENNEQFF | TGTGCCAGCAGCGTAGTCGAGAACAATGAGCAGTTCTTC
TRBJ2-1 | NA | TRBV2 | NA | CARLEETGEQFF | TGTGCCAGGTTGGAAGAGACTGGAGAGCAGTTCTTC
TRBJ2-2 | few | TRBV30 | NA | CAWSLGGTGELFF | TGTGCCTGGAGTCTGGGGGGCACCGGGGAGCTGTTTTTT